Included here is one T cell receptor beta chain sequence, with context. The CDR3 is made up of 14 amino acids. V trimming: 3 bases; J trimming: 4 bases; junction bases outside the gene matches: 4. Germline lookup yields CDR1 KGHSH and CDR2 LQKENI. These data belong to a study of lymphopenia after photon versus proton radiotherapy. Libraries were prepared by immunoSEQ multiplex PCR; TCRdb keeps only in-frame clonotypes and omits some of them. Of over 30,000 clones detected, under 90% appear once; the ten largest clones hold 13% to 15%. This chain joins TRBV18 and TRBJ1-2, with 8 bases that match TRBD1. This clonotype originated in a woman aged 70-85 years with pancreatic cancer. This material consisted of peripheral blood, taken from a patient treated with proton-based radiotherapy. CDR3 sequence reads: CASSPWTGPYGYTF. The CDR3 DNA follows: TGTGCCAGCTCACCCTGGACAGGGCCCTATGGCTACACCTTC.